These 32 T cell receptor beta chains share one sample of origin, sequenced in a study of T cell changes during pregnancy in multiple sclerosis. Assay: immunoSEQ multiplex PCR; the TCRdb copy retains only in-frame clones and omits some. Of 50,000 to 70,000 clones in the sample, roughly 93% were seen once. The specimen was peripheral blood, collected after pregnancy. The receptors were sampled from a female donor with multiple sclerosis, enrolled in a pregnancy study.

The V call is TRBV7-9, the J call TRBJ1-3; possible D gene TRBD1, 6 bases. The CDR3 contains 14 residues. Per the germline V gene, CDR1 is SEHNR and CDR2 is FQNEAQ (reference sequence). Trimming took 4 bases from V and 9 from J, leaving 16 bases between them. The CDR3 region has the DNA TGTGCCAGCAGCTATACAGGGACCCGGGGCACCATATATTTT. Translation gives CASSYTGTRGTIYF.

This chain joins TRBV28 and TRBJ2-7; D might be TRBD1 (6 bases). The CDR3 consists of 14 residues. Looked up from germline, CDR1 is MDHEN and CDR2 is SYDVKM. Trimming left V 3 bases short and J 1 base short, with 10 bases between. The DNA for the CDR3 is TGTGCCAGCAGTTTCGAGGACAGTTCCTACGAGCAGTACTTC. This gives the protein CASSFEDSSYEQYF.

The chain links TRBV19 to TRBJ2-7; 8 bases match TRBD1. From germline, CDR1 is LNHDA and CDR2 SQIVND (reference sequence). CDR3 length: 15 residues. Germline trimming cut 5 bases from V and 3 bases from J; bases unmatched to any gene: 9. CDR3: CASSPTGTGRYEQYF. CDR3 nucleotides: TGTGCCAGTAGTCCAACCGGGACAGGCCGCTACGAGCAGTACTTC.

The chain carries TRBV7-9 and TRBJ2-3; tentative D call: TRBD2 (6 bases). CDR3 length equals 18 residues. Germline V gene sequence: CDR1 SEHNR, CDR2 FQNEAQ (reference sequence). V lost 7 bases and J lost 2, with 25 bases in between. CDR3 in amino acids: CASKAWRKRGTYTDTQYF. The CDR3 DNA follows: TGTGCCAGCAAGGCCTGGAGAAAGCGCGGGACTTACACAGATACGCAGTATTTT.

The chain couples TRBV28 to TRBJ1-1; tentatively, D is TRBD1 (5 bases). V was trimmed by 2 bases and J by 6 bases, leaving 13 bases between them. The CDR3 consists of 14 residues. From germline, CDR1 is MDHEN and CDR2 SYDVKM. The CDR3 spells CASSLRQGSAEAFF. The DNA of the CDR3 is TGTGCCAGCAGTTTAAGGCAGGGAAGCGCTGAAGCTTTCTTT.

The V and J genes are TRBV7-9 and TRBJ2-7; D is uncertain. This CDR3 has 13 amino acids. Germline V gives CDR1 SEHNR, CDR2 FQNEAQ (reference sequence). V lost 5 bases and J 0 bases, leaving 8 bases between the germline ends. In nucleotides, the CDR3 is TGTGCCAGCAGCGCGTTCGACTCCTACGAGCAGTACTTC. This translates into CASSAFDSYEQYF.

The rearrangement links TRBV6-6 to TRBJ2-7; 11 bases line up with TRBD2. The germline gives CDR1 MNHNY, CDR2 SVGAGI (reference sequence). The CDR3 loop spans 13 amino acids. Losses at the gene ends were 6 bases for V and 3 bases for J; bases not matched to a gene: 1. The CDR3 loop reads CASRGTSGYEQYF. The DNA of the CDR3 is TGTGCCAGCAGGGGGACTAGCGGCTACGAGCAGTACTTC.

The chain employs TRBV9 and TRBJ1-2, with a weak D call TRBD1 (5 bases). Germline CDR1 and CDR2: SGDLS and YYNGEE. Trimming removed 0 bases from V and 8 bases from J, with 11 bases in between. The CDR3 runs 13 residues. CDR3 nucleotide sequence: TGTGCCAGCAGCGTAGCCCCAGGGTCCGGCTACACCTTC. Translating gives CASSVAPGSGYTF.

CDR3 nucleotide sequence: TGTGCCAGCAGCTTGAGGCTAGCGGGAGTTTCCTACGAGCAGTACTTC. Translated: CASSLRLAGVSYEQYF. This chain links TRBV5-4 with TRBJ2-7; 10 bases line up with TRBD2. Per germline, CDR1 SGHNT and CDR2 YYREEE (reference sequence). This CDR3 spans 16 amino acids. The J segment lost 1 base and the V segment lost 1 base, leaving 5 bases of the junction unmatched.

The genes are TRBV15 and TRBJ1-4; TRBD1 matches 10 bases. The junction had 5 bases not matched to a gene; V was cut back by 2 bases and J by 8 bases. The CDR3 is made up of 15 amino acids. CDR1 and CDR2 from the germline V gene are LNHNV and YYDKDF (reference sequence). This CDR3 reads CATSRRQGAHEKLFF. The CDR3 DNA is TGTGCCACCAGCAGAAGACAGGGGGCACACGAAAAACTGTTTTTT.

This clone was seen once. The V and J genes are TRBV19 and TRBJ2-1; 12 nucleotides align to TRBD2. Germline V lookup: CDR1 LNHDA, CDR2 SQIVND (reference sequence). This CDR3 is 15 amino acids long. V dropped 5 bases and J dropped 7; count of bases not matched to a gene: 6. Here the CDR3 DNA reads TGTGCCAGTAGTCCCTGGACTAGCGGGAAGAATGAGCAGTTCTTC. It yields the protein CASSPWTSGKNEQFF.

The V call is TRBV19, the J call TRBJ2-3, with D tentatively TRBD1 (6 bases). CDR3 length: 18 amino acids. The V gene's germline CDR1 is LNHDA and CDR2 SQIVND (reference sequence). Trimming pared 4 bases from V and 0 bases from J, leaving 20 bases between. The CDR3 protein is CASSTRRDTSLSTDTQYF. The CDR3 DNA reads as TGTGCCAGTAGTACCCGAAGGGACACAAGCTTAAGCACAGATACGCAGTATTTT.

The chain joins TRBV6-4 to TRBJ2-3, with D possibly TRBD1 on 5 matching bases. CDR1 is MRHNA and CDR2 is SNTAGT in the germline V gene. Trimming cost V 6 bases and J 4 bases, with 8 bases left between them. This CDR3 has 12 residues. The CDR3 is CASRGAADTQYF. The CDR3 coding sequence is TGTGCCAGCAGAGGGGCGGCAGATACGCAGTATTTT.

The sample holds one count of this clone. The V call is TRBV11-3, the J call TRBJ2-7; the D gene is possibly TRBD1 (6 bases). Trimming took 3 bases from V and 0 from J, leaving 18 bases between them. The length of the CDR3 is 17 residues. The germline V gene encodes CDR1 SGHNT and CDR2 YENEEA. The CDR3 DNA follows: TGTGCCAGCAGCTTCGGACAGTCCCAAGAGAGCTCCTACGAGCAGTACTTC. Translation: CASSFGQSQESSYEQYF.

This chain connects TRBV7-9 to TRBJ2-3; no clear D gene. Per germline, CDR1 SEHNR and CDR2 FQNEAQ (reference sequence). The CDR3 consists of 14 residues. V was trimmed by 4 bases and J by 8 bases, leaving 16 bases between them. This CDR3 reads CASSSKTRSGTQYF. CDR3 DNA sequence: TGTGCCAGCAGCTCAAAAACCCGGTCCGGTACGCAGTATTTT.

The chain couples TRBV14 to TRBJ2-1, with a weak D call TRBD2 (5 bases). The germline V gene encodes CDR1 SGHDN and CDR2 FVKESK. There are 15 residues in the CDR3. V gave up 0 bases and J gave up 8 bases, with 14 bases separating them. Written as DNA, the CDR3 is TGTGCCAGCAGCCAAGAGGGCACTAGGTCCCATGAGCAGTTCTTC. The encoded protein is CASSQEGTRSHEQFF. The full variable domain, its missing parts supplied by reference TRBV14 and TRBJ2-1, is EAGVTQFPSHSVIEKGQTVTLRCDPISGHDNLYWYRRVMGKEIKFLLHFVKESKQDESGMPNNRFLAERTGGTYSTLKVQPAELEDSGVYFCASSQEGTRSHEQFFGPGTRLTVL.

This chain connects TRBV7-2 to TRBJ1-3, with a possible D match to TRBD1 (6 bases). Per the germline V gene, CDR1 is SGHTA and CDR2 is FQGNSA. Between the trimmed V and J ends, which lost 5 bases and 0 bases, there was a span of 11 bases. This CDR3 spans 15 amino acids. CDR3 loop: CASSIRGSSGNTIYF. CDR3 coding DNA: TGTGCCAGCAGCATTAGGGGGAGCTCTGGAAACACCATATATTTT.

This clone appeared a single time. V and J are TRBV27 and TRBJ2-6; no clear D. Germline-derived CDR1 and CDR2 are MNHEY and SMNVEV (reference sequence). V lost 0 bases and J lost 0, with 12 bases in between. The CDR3 is 18 amino acids. CDR3 region: CASSLSPGGGSGANVLTF. CDR3 nucleotides: TGTGCCAGCAGTTTATCCCCTGGCGGTGGCTCTGGGGCCAACGTCCTGACTTTC. Full variable domain (remainder filled in from reference TRBV27 and TRBJ2-6): EAQVTQNPRYLITVTGKKLTVTCSQNMNHEYMSWYRQDPGLGLRQIYYSMNVEVTDKGDVPEGYKVSRKEKRNFPLILESPSPNQTSLYFCASSLSPGGGSGANVLTFGAGSRLTVL.

The chain employs TRBV28 and TRBJ1-1, with 7 bases that match TRBD1. CDR3 length equals 16 residues. The germline CDR1 and CDR2 sequences are MDHEN and SYDVKM. J was trimmed by 6 bases and V by 1 base; bases with no gene match: 11. The chain's CDR3 is CASSLLVPGQRAEAFF. The CDR3 region has the DNA TGTGCCAGCAGTTTATTGGTCCCGGGACAGAGGGCTGAAGCTTTCTTT.

This clone was picked up one time. The chain joins TRBV5-1 to TRBJ2-7; 7 nucleotides align to TRBD1. The germline CDR1 and CDR2 sequences are SGHRS and YFSETQ. V lost 2 bases to trimming and J lost 9 bases; unmatched junction nucleotides: 8. The CDR3 contains 13 residues. The chain's CDR3 is CASSLTGETGQYF. CDR3 sequence (DNA): TGCGCCAGCAGCTTAACAGGGGAAACTGGGCAGTACTTC.

The J gene is TRBJ2-1, the V gene TRBV18; 14 bases agree with TRBD2. The CDR3 has 15 residues. Trimming cost V 4 bases and J 9 bases; bases outside gene matches: 5. Germline CDR1 KGHSH, CDR2 LQKENI. The CDR3 protein is CASSLGTSGSLEQFF. Here the CDR3 DNA reads TGTGCCAGCTCACTGGGGACTAGCGGGAGTCTTGAGCAGTTCTTC.

The chain combines TRBV5-1 with TRBJ2-7, with TRBD2 identical over 11 bases. This CDR3 has 15 amino acids. The V segment lost 1 base and the J segment 1 base; nucleotides outside the gene matches: 1. Germline-derived CDR1 and CDR2 are SGHRS and YFSETQ. CDR3 region: CASSLTSGGSYEQYF. The CDR3 bases are TGCGCCAGCAGCTTGACTAGCGGGGGATCCTACGAGCAGTACTTC.

The chain recombines TRBV6-5 with TRBJ1-5, with D possibly TRBD1 on 6 matching bases. V was trimmed by 10 bases and J by 5 bases, leaving 18 bases between them. This CDR3 has 14 amino acids. Germline assignment: CDR1 MNHEY and CDR2 SVGAGI. CDR3 protein: CAINRAVWDQPQHF. CDR3 in DNA: TGTGCCATCAACAGGGCGGTTTGGGATCAGCCCCAGCATTTT.

Note on this clone: The sample holds other DNA sequences that translate to the same CDR3. The gene calls are TRBV6-5 and TRBJ1-1; the D is unclear. From germline, CDR1 is MNHEY and CDR2 SVGAGI. The V end lost 2 bases, the J end lost 0 bases, and 7 bases lay between the germline ends. The CDR3 contains 14 residues. The CDR3 loop is CASSYGRVNTEAFF. In DNA form, the CDR3 reads TGTGCCAGCAGTTACGGGCGCGTGAACACTGAAGCTTTCTTT.

V and J are TRBV5-1 and TRBJ2-3; the D gene is possibly TRBD1 (5 bases). This CDR3 is 14 amino acids long. In germline, CDR1 is SGHRS, CDR2 YFSETQ. V was shortened by 5 bases and J by 0 bases, with 10 bases between the two germline ends. The CDR3 nucleotides read TGCGCCAGCAGACCCGGACACAGCACAGATACGCAGTATTTT. Protein: CASRPGHSTDTQYF.

V gene TRBV5-6 combines with J gene TRBJ1-1; TRBD1 matches at 7 bases. Germline CDR1 and CDR2: SGHDT and YYEEEE. This CDR3 spans 12 amino acids. V lost 2 bases, J lost 6 bases, and 1 base stayed unmatched. The CDR3: CASSFTGAEAFF. CDR3 nucleotides: TGTGCCAGCAGCTTTACAGGGGCTGAAGCTTTCTTT.

This chain links TRBV29-1 with TRBJ1-2; D is possibly TRBD1 (6 bases). The CDR3 is made up of 11 amino acids. Germline loops: CDR1 SQVTM, CDR2 ANQGSEA. V lost 4 bases to trimming and J lost 8 bases, with 11 bases between them. The CDR3 DNA follows: TGCAGCGTTGTAGGGGGTGACGGCTACACCTTC. It encodes CSVVGGDGYTF. The full variable domain, completed using reference TRBV29-1 and TRBJ1-2, is SAVISQKPSRDICQRGTSLTIQCQVDSQVTMMFWYRQQPGQSLTLIATANQGSEATYESGFVIDKFPISRPNLTFSTLTVSNMSPEDSSIYLCSVVGGDGYTFGSGTRLTVV.

The rearrangement links TRBV15 to TRBJ2-7; 7 positions match TRBD2. The CDR3 length is 16 residues. Germline CDR1 LNHNV, CDR2 YYDKDF (reference sequence). V lost 0 bases and J lost 6; bases outside the gene matches: 11. In nucleotides, the CDR3 is TGTGCCACCAGCAGAGATGGCTGGACTAGTGTTCCCGAGCAGTACTTC. As protein: CATSRDGWTSVPEQYF.

For this clone: The sample contains more than one DNA sequence encoding this CDR3. The rearrangement links TRBV2 to TRBJ2-1, with 10 bases that match TRBD1. J gave up 7 bases and V 5 bases, and 5 bases lay outside the gene matches. The germline gives CDR1 SNHLY, CDR2 FYNNEI. The CDR3 is made up of 14 amino acids. This chain's CDR3 is CASSTGQGKNEQFF. In DNA, the CDR3 is TGTGCCAGCAGTACGGGACAGGGGAAGAATGAGCAGTTCTTC.

J is TRBJ1-1 and V is TRBV6-1, with D perhaps TRBD1 (5 bases). The ends were cut back, 4 bases at V and 1 base at J, with 19 bases in the middle. Germline V gene lookup returns CDR1 MNHNS and CDR2 SASEGT. This CDR3 has 17 amino acids. The CDR3 DNA follows: TGTGCCAGCAGTGGTAGGACACCGGAGAAGGGGAACACTGAAGCTTTCTTT. It translates to CASSGRTPEKGNTEAFF.

This chain joins TRBV1 and TRBJ2-1; the table names TRBD1, a call not compared with the DNA. TRBV1 is labeled a pseudogene. The CDR3 is made up of 15 amino acids. The CDR3 spells CTSSRNRGTYNEQFF. CDR3 coding DNA: TGCACCAGCAGCCGCAACAGGGGGACCTACAATGAGCAGTTCTTC.

The chain is built from TRBV14 and TRBJ2-1, with D uncertain. From germline, CDR1 is SGHDN and CDR2 FVKESK. This CDR3 has 13 amino acids. Between the trimmed V and J ends, which lost 5 bases and 6 bases, there was a span of 11 bases. In DNA form, the CDR3 reads TGTGCCAGCAGCACACAACCTTTCAATGAGCAGTTCTTC. It encodes CASSTQPFNEQFF.